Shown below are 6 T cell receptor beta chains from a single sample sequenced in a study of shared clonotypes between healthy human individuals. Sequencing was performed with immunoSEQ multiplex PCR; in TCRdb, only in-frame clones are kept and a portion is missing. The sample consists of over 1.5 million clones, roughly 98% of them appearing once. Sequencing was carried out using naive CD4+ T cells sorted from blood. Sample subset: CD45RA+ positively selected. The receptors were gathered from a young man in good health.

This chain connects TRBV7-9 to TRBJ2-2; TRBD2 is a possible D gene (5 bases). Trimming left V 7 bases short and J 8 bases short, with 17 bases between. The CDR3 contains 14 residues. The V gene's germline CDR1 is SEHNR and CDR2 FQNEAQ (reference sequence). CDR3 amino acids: CASTSRPGIGELFF. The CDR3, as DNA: TGTGCCAGCACCAGCAGACCGGGAATTGGGGAGCTGTTTTTT.

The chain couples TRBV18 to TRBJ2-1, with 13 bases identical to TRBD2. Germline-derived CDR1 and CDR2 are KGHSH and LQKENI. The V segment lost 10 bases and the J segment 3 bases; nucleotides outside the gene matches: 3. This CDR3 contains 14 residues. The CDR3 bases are TGTGCCACCGGACTAGCGGGAGTCTACAATGAGCAGTTCTTC. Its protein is CATGLAGVYNEQFF. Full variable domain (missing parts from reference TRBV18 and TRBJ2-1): NAGVMQNPRHLVRRRGQEARLRCSPMKGHSHVYWYRQLPEEGLKFMVYLQKENIIDESGMPKERFSAEFPKEGPSILRIQQVVRGDSAAYFCATGLAGVYNEQFFGPGTRLTVL.

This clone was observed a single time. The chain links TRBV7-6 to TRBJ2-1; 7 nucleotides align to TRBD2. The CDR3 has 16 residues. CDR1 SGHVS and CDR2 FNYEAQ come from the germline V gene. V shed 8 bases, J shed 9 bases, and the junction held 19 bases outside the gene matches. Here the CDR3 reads CASRIGGRTKQSEQFF. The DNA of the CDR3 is TGTGCCAGCCGTATCGGGGGGAGGACTAAACAGAGTGAGCAGTTCTTC.

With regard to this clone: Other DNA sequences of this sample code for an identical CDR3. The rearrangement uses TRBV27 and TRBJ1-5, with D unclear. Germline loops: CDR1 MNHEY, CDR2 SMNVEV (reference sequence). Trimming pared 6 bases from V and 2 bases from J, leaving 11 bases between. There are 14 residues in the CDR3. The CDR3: CASRAGVGNQPQHF. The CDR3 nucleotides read TGTGCCAGCAGGGCGGGAGTCGGCAATCAGCCCCAGCATTTT.

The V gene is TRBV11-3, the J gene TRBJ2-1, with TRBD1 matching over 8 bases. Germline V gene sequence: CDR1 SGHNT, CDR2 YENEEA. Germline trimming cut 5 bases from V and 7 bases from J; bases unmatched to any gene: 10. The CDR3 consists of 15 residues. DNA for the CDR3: TGTGCCAGCAGCCCCGGGACAGGTATATCAAATGAGCAGTTCTTC. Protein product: CASSPGTGISNEQFF.

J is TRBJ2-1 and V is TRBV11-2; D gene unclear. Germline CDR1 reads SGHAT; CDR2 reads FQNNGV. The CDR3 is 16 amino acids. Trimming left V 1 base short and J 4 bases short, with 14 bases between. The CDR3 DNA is TGTGCCAGCAGCTTAGTAGGTGGCCTACCTTACAATGAGCAGTTCTTC. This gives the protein CASSLVGGLPYNEQFF.